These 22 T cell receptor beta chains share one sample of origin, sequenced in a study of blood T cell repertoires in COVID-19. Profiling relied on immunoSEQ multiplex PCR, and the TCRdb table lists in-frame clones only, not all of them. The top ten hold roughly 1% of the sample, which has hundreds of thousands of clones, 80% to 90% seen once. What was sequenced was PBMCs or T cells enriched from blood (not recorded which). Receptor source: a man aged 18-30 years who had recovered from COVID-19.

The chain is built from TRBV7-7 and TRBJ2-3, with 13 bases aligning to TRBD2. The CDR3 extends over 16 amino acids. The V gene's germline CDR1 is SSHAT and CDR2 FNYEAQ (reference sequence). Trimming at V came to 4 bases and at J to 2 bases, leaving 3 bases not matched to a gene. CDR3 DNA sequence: TGTGCCAGCAGCTCGGGACTAGCGGGGACCACAGATACGCAGTATTTT. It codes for CASSSGLAGTTDTQYF. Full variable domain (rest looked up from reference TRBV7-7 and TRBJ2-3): GAGVSQSPRYKVTKRGQDVTLRCDPISSHATLYWYQQALGQGPEFLTYFNYEAQPDKSGLPSDRFSAERPEGSISTLTIQRTEQRDSAMYRCASSSGLAGTTDTQYFGPGTRLTVL.

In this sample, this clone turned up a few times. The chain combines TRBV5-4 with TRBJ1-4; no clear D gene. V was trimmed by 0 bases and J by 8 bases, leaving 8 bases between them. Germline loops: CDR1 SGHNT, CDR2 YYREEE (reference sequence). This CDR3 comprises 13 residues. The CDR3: CASSLAGMEKLFF. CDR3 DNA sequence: TGTGCCAGCAGCTTGGCCGGGATGGAAAAACTGTTTTTT.

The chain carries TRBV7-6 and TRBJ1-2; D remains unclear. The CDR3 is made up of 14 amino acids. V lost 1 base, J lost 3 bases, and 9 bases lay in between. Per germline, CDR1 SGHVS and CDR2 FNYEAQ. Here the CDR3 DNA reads TGTGCCAGCAGCTTAGGCCCCACGGACTATGGCTACACCTTC. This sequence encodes CASSLGPTDYGYTF.

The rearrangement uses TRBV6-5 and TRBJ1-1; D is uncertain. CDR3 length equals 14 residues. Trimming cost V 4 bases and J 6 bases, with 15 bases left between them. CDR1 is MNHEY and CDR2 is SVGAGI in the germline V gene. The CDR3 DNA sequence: TGTGCCAGCAGTTCCGTACACAGTAACCCTGAAGCTTTCTTT. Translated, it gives CASSSVHSNPEAFF.

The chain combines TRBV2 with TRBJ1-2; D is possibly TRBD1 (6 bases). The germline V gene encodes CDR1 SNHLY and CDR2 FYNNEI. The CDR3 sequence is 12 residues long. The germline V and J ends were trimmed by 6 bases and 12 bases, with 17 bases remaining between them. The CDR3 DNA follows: TGTGCCAGCAGAGAGAACAGGGAGCTCCACACCTTC. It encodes CASRENRELHTF.

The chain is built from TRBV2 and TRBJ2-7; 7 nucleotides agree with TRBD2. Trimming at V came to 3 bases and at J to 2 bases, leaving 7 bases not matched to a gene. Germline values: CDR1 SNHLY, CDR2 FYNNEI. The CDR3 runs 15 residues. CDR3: CASSDEAGPTYEQYF. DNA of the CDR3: TGTGCCAGCAGTGATGAAGCGGGGCCGACCTACGAGCAGTACTTC. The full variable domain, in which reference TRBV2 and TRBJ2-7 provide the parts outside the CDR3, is EPEVTQTPSHQVTQMGQEVILRCVPISNHLYFYWYRQILGQKVEFLVSFYNNEISEKSEIFDDQFSVERPDGSNFTLKIRSTKLEDSAMYFCASSDEAGPTYEQYFGPGTRLTVT.

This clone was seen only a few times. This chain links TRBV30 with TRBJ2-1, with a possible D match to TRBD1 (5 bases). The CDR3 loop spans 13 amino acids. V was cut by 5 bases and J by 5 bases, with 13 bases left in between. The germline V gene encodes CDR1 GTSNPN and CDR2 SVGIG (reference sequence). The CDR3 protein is CAWDVTANNEQFF. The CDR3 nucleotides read TGTGCCTGGGACGTGACAGCCAACAATGAGCAGTTCTTC.

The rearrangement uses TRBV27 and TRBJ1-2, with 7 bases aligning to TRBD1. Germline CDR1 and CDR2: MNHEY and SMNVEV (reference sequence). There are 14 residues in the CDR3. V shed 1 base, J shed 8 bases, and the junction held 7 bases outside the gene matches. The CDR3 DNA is TGTGCCAGCAGTTTATTGGTAGGGGGCGGGGGCTACACCTTC. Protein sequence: CASSLLVGGGGYTF.

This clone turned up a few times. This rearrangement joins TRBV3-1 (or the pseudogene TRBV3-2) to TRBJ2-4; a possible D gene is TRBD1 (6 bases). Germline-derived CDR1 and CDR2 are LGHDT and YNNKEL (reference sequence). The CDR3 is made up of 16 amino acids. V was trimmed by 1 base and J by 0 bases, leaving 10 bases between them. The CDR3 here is CASSQAGTLAKNIQYF. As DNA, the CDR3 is TGTGCCAGCAGCCAAGCGGGGACACTAGCCAAAAACATTCAGTACTTC.

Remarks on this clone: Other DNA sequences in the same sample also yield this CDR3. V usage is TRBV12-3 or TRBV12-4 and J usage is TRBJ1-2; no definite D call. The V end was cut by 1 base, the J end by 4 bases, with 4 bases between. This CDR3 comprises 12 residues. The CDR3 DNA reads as TGTGCCAGCAGTTTAGATCGCTATGGCTACACCTTC. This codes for CASSLDRYGYTF.

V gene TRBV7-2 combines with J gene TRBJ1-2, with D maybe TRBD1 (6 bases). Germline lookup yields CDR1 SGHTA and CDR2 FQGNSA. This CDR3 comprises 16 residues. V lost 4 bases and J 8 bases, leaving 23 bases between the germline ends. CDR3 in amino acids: CASSSRPTDRSQGYTF. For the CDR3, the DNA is TGTGCCAGCAGCTCCCGACCTACTGACAGGTCCCAGGGCTACACCTTC.

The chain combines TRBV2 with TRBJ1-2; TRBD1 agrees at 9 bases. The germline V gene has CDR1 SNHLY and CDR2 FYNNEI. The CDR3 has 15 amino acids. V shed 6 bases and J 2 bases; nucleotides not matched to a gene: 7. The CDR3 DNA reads TGTGCCAGCAGCCCCACTGGACAGGGGAACTATGGCTACACCTTC. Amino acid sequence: CASSPTGQGNYGYTF.

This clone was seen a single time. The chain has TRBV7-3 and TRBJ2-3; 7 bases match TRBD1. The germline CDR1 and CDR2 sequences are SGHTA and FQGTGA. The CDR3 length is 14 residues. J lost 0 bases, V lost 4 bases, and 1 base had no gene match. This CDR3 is CASSSDRSTDTQYF. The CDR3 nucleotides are TGTGCCAGCAGCTCGGACAGGAGCACAGATACGCAGTATTTT.

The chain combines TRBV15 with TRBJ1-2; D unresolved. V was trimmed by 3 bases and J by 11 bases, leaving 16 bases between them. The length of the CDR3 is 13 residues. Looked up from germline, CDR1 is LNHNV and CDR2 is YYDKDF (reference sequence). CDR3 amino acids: CATSRELTGTYTF. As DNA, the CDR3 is TGTGCCACCAGCAGGGAATTGACGGGAACATACACCTTC.

CDR3 region: CASSEWGTVYEQYF. Here the CDR3 DNA reads TGTGCCAGCAGTGAGTGGGGGACAGTCTACGAGCAGTACTTC. The chain couples TRBV6-1 to TRBJ2-7, with 7 bases matching TRBD1. Germline V gene sequence: CDR1 MNHNS, CDR2 SASEGT. J gave up 3 bases and V 3 bases, and 5 bases lay outside the gene matches. The CDR3 consists of 14 residues.

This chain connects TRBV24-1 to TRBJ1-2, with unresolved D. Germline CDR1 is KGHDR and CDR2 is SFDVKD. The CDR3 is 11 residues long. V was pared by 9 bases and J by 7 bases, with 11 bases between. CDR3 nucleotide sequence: TGTGCCACCCCCGGGGTAAGTGGCTACACCTTC. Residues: CATPGVSGYTF.

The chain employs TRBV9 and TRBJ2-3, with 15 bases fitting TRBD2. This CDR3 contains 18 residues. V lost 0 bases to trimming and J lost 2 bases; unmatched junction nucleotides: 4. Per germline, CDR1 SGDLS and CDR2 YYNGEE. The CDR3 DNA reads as TGTGCCAGCAGCGTAGCTGGGACTAGCGGGGGGATCACAGATACGCAGTATTTT. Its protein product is CASSVAGTSGGITDTQYF.

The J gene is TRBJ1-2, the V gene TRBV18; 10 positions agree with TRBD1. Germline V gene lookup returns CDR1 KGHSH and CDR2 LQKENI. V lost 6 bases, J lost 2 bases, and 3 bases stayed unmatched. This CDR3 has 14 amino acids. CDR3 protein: CASSGQGGNYGYTF. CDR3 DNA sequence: TGTGCCAGCTCCGGACAGGGGGGCAACTATGGCTACACCTTC.

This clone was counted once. The CDR3 DNA reads as TGCGCCAGCAGCTTCGACAGGGGCTCCTACAATGAGCAGTTCTTC. Translating it yields CASSFDRGSYNEQFF. This sequence joins TRBV5-1 and TRBJ2-1, with 8 bases that match TRBD1. V was clipped by 2 bases and J by 0 bases; unmatched bases: 1. From germline, CDR1 is SGHRS and CDR2 YFSETQ. The CDR3 loop spans 15 amino acids. Variable domain in full (rest from reference TRBV5-1 and TRBJ2-1): KAGVTQTPRYLIKTRGQQVTLSCSPISGHRSVSWYQQTPGQGLQFLFEYFSETQRNKGNFPGRFSGRQFSNSRSEMNVSTLELGDSALYLCASSFDRGSYNEQFFGPGTRLTVL.

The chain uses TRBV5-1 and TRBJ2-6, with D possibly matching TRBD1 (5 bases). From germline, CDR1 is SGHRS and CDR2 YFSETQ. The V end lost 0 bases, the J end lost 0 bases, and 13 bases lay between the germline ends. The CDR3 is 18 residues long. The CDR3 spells CASSLAQGSYSGANVLTF. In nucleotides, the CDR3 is TGCGCCAGCAGCTTGGCCCAGGGATCCTACTCTGGGGCCAACGTCCTGACTTTC.

This chain's CDR3 is CASSFVPGTGLFF. DNA of the CDR3: TGTGCCAGCAGTTTCGTCCCCGGGACAGGGCTTTTCTTT. The gene calls are TRBV12-3 or TRBV12-4 and TRBJ1-1; the match to TRBD1 covers 9 bases. J was trimmed by 13 bases and V by 3 bases; bases with no gene match: 9. The CDR3 runs to 13 residues.

The CDR3 spells CASSLIGLAGANEQFF. For the CDR3, the DNA is TGTGCCAGCAGCCTAATTGGACTAGCGGGGGCCAATGAGCAGTTCTTC. The chain carries TRBV7-8 and TRBJ2-1; 13 bases fit TRBD2. CDR3 length: 16 amino acids. Germline trimming cut 5 bases from V and 6 bases from J; bases unmatched to any gene: 7. In germline, CDR1 is SGHVS, CDR2 FQNEAQ.